One and the same sample provided the 7 T cell receptor beta chains below, sequenced in a study of long-term antiretroviral therapy in people with HIV. A v3.0 immunoSEQ assay was performed at survey level. Profiling relied on immunoSEQ multiplex PCR, and the TCRdb table lists in-frame clones only, not all of them. The data show around 15,000 clones, about 80% seen once. This specimen consisted of unsorted PBMCs, obtained 0.1 years after starting antiretroviral therapy. These receptors came from a young man with HIV.

The chain employs TRBV5-1 and TRBJ2-1, with 11 bases fitting TRBD2. The germline gives CDR1 SGHRS, CDR2 YFSETQ. This CDR3 is built from 17 residues. The J segment lost 6 bases and the V segment lost 4 bases, leaving 12 bases of the junction unmatched. CDR3 sequence: CASSRHPGLAEGNEQFF. CDR3 DNA sequence: TGCGCCAGCAGCAGACACCCGGGACTAGCGGAGGGCAATGAGCAGTTCTTC.

This chain's CDR3 is CASSLGGTAYEQYF. CDR3 in DNA: TGCGCCAGCAGCTTGGGGGGGACCGCCTACGAGCAGTACTTC. V and J are TRBV5-1 and TRBJ2-7; D tentatively reads TRBD1 or TRBD2 (5 bases each). CDR1 and CDR2 (germline): SGHRS, YFSETQ. The ends were cut back, 0 bases at V and 2 bases at J, with 9 bases in the middle. The CDR3 spans 14 residues.

This chain uses TRBV13 with TRBJ2-1; 11 bases align to TRBD2. J gave up 9 bases and V 6 bases, and 10 bases lay outside the gene matches. The CDR3 is 15 residues long. Germline V gene lookup returns CDR1 PRHDT and CDR2 FYEKMQ (reference sequence). CDR3 DNA: TGTGCCAGCAGTCCGGGGGGTAGCGGGAGGGGTGAGCAGTTCTTC. Protein product: CASSPGGSGRGEQFF. The entire variable domain, with the rest obtained from reference TRBV13 and TRBJ2-1, is as follows: AAGVIQSPRHLIKEKRETATLKCYPIPRHDTVYWYQQGPGQDPQFLISFYEKMQSDKGSIPDRFSAQQFSDYHSELNMSSLELGDSALYFCASSPGGSGRGEQFFGPGTRLTVL.

This clone was counted a single time. The CDR3: CASSKSRTSGTGELFF. Written as DNA, the CDR3 is TGTGCCAGCAGCAAATCTAGGACTAGCGGGACCGGGGAGCTGTTTTTT. V and J are TRBV21-1 and TRBJ2-2; TRBD2 reflects the table's D call only, with no check against the DNA. TRBV21-1 is labeled a pseudogene. This CDR3 has 16 amino acids.

The chain has TRBV6-6 and TRBJ2-3, with 8 bases that match TRBD1. Germline trimming cut 1 base from V and 0 bases from J; bases unmatched to any gene: 3. The CDR3 runs to 16 residues. Germline assignment: CDR1 MNHNY and CDR2 SVGAGI (reference sequence). In nucleotides, the CDR3 is TGTGCCAGCAGTTACTTAAGACAGGGGAGCACAGATACGCAGTATTTT. It encodes CASSYLRQGSTDTQYF.

V is TRBV9 and J is TRBJ1-2; D remains unclear. Germline CDR1 is SGDLS and CDR2 is YYNGEE. Deletions cut 1 base from V and 3 bases from J, with 13 bases between. The CDR3 totals 15 residues. Here the CDR3 reads CASSVTPRDHYGYTF. CDR3 DNA: TGTGCCAGCAGCGTAACCCCCAGAGACCACTATGGCTACACCTTC.

There are a few counts of this clone. CDR3: CASSLVVGGRVEQYF. The CDR3 region has the DNA TGTGCCAGCAGCTTAGTGGTGGGAGGGAGGGTCGAGCAGTACTTC. The chain links TRBV7-2 to TRBJ2-7, with TRBD2 matching 7 bases. The germline CDR1 and CDR2 sequences are SGHTA and FQGNSA. This CDR3 contains 15 residues. J was trimmed by 6 bases and V by 1 base; bases with no gene match: 9. The complete variable domain, with remaining parts taken from reference TRBV7-2 and TRBJ2-7, reads GAGVSQSPSNKVTEKGKDVELRCDPISGHTALYWYRQSLGQGLEFLIYFQGNSAPDKSGLPSDRFSAERTGGSVSTLTIQRTQQEDSAVYLCASSLVVGGRVEQYFGPGTRLTVT.